This TCR beta chain stems from a study of blood T cell repertoires in COVID-19. For the study at large: COVID-19 samples, acute and convalescent, were from the United States, Italy and Spain. Sample material is recorded as cDNA or gDNA derived from T cells, B-cell-depleted T cells, or PBMCs.

The V and J ends lost 6 bases and 4 bases, in that order; junction bases with no gene match: 2. The CDR3 is made up of 12 amino acids. Profiling relied on immunoSEQ multiplex PCR, and the TCRdb table lists in-frame clones only, not all of them. Found here are about 220,000 clones, approximately 77% of them singletons; the top ten hold 3.6%. V usage is TRBV12-3 or TRBV12-4 and J usage is TRBJ1-1; 7 bases align to TRBD1. Sample: peripheral blood. This TCR was sampled from a woman older than 75 with acute or convalescent COVID-19. In DNA, the CDR3 is TGTGCCAGCAGGGGGGACAGCACTGAAGCTTTCTTT. This sequence encodes CASRGDSTEAFF.